The clone carrying this T cell receptor beta chain was picked up a small number of times. Its specificity is not known. The data were obtained in a study of T cell repertoires in cytomegalovirus infection. Background on the study: Peptides in the study included HLA-C-restricted and HLA-B-restricted CMV epitopes. From public TCR beta signatures came an indication of both CMV infection and matching HLA type.

TCRdb reanalysed the reads using MiXCR and keeps one entry per CDR3 protein. The sample comprises approximately 100,000 distinct CDR3 sequences, roughly 39% of which are singletons, and about three quarters rests with the top ten. V was trimmed by 4 bases and J by 0 bases, leaving 16 bases between them. The CDR3 contains 17 residues. Germline assignment: CDR1 SGDLS and CDR2 YYNGEE. Study-wide results and caveats: People with CMV and the relevant HLA were identified by cumulative public TCR beta family frequency. HLA-C-restricted CMV-specific TCR beta clonotypes prevailed in the ex vivo response.

The starting material was CD8+ T cells from cultured PBMCs, obtained from culture after CMV antigen stimulation. This TCR derives from a human donor in good health (CMV status not recorded). Some clones in this sample may be carry-over from other donors' samples. The chain employs TRBV9 and TRBJ2-2, with no clear D. The CDR3 sequence is CASSPWDSTANTGELFF. The CDR3 DNA reads TGTGCCAGCAGCCCTTGGGATAGTACCGCGAACACCGGGGAGCTGTTTTTT.